One T cell receptor (beta chain) is described in this entry. The antigen is undetermined. The sample belongs to a study of OX40 agonist ivuxolimab in advanced cancers. Study context: Given to patients was ivuxolimab, an agonistic anti-OX40 (CD134) antibody.

The germline V and J ends were trimmed by 6 bases and 8 bases, with 10 bases remaining between them. The CDR3 spans 11 residues. Germline CDR1 reads SGHAT; CDR2 reads FQNNGV. Points from the study as a whole: Compared with others, partial responders at 0.1-3.0 mg/kg displayed clonal expansion among the lowest. Low normalized T-cell clonal expansion was also seen in some nonresponders. The study observed clonal expansion of CD4+ and CD8+ blood T cells by week 6 at 0.1 to 3.0 mg/kg.

Sequenced by immunoSEQ multiplex PCR; TCRdb stores in-frame clones only, minus some. The data show more than 80,000 clones, 94% seen once. This specimen was CD4+ or CD8+ T cells sorted from blood, taken in a trial of the OX40 agonist ivuxolimab. The origin of this receptor is an adult with an advanced solid tumor such as melanoma, head and neck, liver or kidney cancer. V gene TRBV11-2 combines with J gene TRBJ1-1; D gene unclear. The CDR3 DNA sequence: TGTGCCAGCAGTCCCGGCGTCGAAGCTTTCTTT. This translates into CASSPGVEAFF.